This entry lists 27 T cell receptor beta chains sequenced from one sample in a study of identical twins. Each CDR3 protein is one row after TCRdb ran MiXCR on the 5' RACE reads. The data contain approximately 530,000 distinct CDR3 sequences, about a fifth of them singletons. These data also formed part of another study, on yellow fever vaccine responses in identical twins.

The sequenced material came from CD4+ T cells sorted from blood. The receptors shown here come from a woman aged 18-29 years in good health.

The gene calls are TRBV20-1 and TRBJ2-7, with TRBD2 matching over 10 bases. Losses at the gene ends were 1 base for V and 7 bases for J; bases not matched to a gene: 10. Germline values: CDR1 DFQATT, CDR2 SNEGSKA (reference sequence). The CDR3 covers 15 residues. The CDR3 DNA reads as TGCAGTGCTAGAGTCCCAGCGGGAGGGCCGGGTGAGCAGTACTTC. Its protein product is CSARVPAGGPGEQYF.

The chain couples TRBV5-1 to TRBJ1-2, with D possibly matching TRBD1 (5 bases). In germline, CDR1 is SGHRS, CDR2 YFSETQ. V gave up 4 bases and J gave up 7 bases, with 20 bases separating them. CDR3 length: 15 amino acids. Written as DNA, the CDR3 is TGCGCCAGCAGCGAGGAACAGGAAAAATTTAGTGGCTACACCTTC. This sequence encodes CASSEEQEKFSGYTF.

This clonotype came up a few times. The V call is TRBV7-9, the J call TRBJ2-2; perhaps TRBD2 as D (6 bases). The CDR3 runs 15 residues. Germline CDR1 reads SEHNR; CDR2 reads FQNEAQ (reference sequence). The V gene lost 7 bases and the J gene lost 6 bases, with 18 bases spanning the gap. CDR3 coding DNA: TGTGCCAGCACCTCCTGGATGGAGGGGTCCGGGGAGCTGTTTTTT. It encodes CASTSWMEGSGELFF.

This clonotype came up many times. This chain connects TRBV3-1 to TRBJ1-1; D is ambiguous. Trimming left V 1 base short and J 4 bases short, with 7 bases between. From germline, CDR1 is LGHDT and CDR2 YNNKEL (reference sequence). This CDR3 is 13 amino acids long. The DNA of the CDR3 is TGTGCCAGCAGCCAAGTGGTAGGCACTGAAGCTTTCTTT. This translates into CASSQVVGTEAFF.

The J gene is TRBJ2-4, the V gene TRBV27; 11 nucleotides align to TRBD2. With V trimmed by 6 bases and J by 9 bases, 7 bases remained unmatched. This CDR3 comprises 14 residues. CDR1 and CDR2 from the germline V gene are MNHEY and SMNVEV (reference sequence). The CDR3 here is CASRPTSGSFIQYF. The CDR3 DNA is TGTGCCAGCAGGCCTACTAGCGGGAGTTTCATTCAGTACTTC.

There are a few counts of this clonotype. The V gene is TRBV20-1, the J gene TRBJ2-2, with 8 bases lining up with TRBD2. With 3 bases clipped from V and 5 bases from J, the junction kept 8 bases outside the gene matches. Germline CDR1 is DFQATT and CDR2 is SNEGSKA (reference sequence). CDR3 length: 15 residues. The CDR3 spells CSASQSGSLTGELFF. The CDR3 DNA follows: TGCAGTGCTAGCCAAAGCGGGAGTTTAACCGGGGAGCTGTTTTTT.

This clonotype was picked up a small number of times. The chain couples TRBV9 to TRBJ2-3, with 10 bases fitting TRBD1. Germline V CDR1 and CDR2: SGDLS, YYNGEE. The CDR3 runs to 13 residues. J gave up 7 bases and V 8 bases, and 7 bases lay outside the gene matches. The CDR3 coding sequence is TGTGCCAGTCCGGGACAGGGGTATCATACGCAGTATTTT. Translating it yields CASPGQGYHTQYF.

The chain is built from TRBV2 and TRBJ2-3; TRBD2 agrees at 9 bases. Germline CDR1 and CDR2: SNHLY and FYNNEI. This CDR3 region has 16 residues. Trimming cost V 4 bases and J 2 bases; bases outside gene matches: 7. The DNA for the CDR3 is TGTGCCAGCAGTGGGAGGCTAGCGGGACTCACAGATACGCAGTATTTT. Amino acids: CASSGRLAGLTDTQYF.

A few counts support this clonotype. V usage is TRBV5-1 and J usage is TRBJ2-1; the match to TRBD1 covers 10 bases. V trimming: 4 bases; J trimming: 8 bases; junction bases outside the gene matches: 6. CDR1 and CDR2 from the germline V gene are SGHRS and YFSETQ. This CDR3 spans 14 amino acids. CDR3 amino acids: CASSPGQGLYEQFF. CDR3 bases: TGCGCCAGCAGCCCGGGACAGGGGCTCTATGAGCAGTTCTTC. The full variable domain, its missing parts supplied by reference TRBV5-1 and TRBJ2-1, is KAGVTQTPRYLIKTRGQQVTLSCSPISGHRSVSWYQQTPGQGLQFLFEYFSETQRNKGNFPGRFSGRQFSNSRSEMNVSTLELGDSALYLCASSPGQGLYEQFFGPGTRLTVL.

CDR3 in DNA: TGCAGTGCTAGAGATAGAAGCAGATTCACCGGGGAGCTGTTTTTT. Amino acid sequence: CSARDRSRFTGELFF. The rearrangement joins TRBV20-1 to TRBJ2-2; D unclear. V gave up 0 bases and J gave up 4 bases, with 12 bases separating them. Germline CDR1 reads DFQATT; CDR2 reads SNEGSKA (reference sequence). The CDR3 sequence is 15 residues long.

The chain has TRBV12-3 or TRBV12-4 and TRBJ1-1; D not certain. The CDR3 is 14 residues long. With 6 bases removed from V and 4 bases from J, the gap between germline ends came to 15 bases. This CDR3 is CASSPRRVSTEAFF. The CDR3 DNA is TGTGCCAGCAGCCCCCGGAGGGTAAGCACTGAAGCTTTCTTT.

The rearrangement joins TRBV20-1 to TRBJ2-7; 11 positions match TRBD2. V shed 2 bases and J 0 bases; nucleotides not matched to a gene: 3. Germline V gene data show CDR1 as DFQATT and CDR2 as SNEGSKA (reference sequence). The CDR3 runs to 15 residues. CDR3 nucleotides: TGCAGTGCTAGACTAGGGACTAGCGGCTCCTACGAGCAGTACTTC. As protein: CSARLGTSGSYEQYF.

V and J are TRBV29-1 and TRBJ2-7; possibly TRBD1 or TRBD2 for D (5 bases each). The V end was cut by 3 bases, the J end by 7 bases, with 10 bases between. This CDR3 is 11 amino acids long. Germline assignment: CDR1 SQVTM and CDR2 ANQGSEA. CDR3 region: CSVDRDREQYF. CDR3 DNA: TGCAGCGTTGACCGGGACCGGGAGCAGTACTTC.

In DNA, the CDR3 is TGTGCCAGCAGTTGGGCACTGGCGGGAGTAGCCGGGGAGCTGTTTTTT. Its translation: CASSWALAGVAGELFF. This rearrangement joins TRBV27 to TRBJ2-2, with 7 bases fitting TRBD2. J gave up 6 bases and V 4 bases, and 11 bases lay outside the gene matches. This CDR3 region has 16 residues. Germline V lookup: CDR1 MNHEY, CDR2 SMNVEV (reference sequence).

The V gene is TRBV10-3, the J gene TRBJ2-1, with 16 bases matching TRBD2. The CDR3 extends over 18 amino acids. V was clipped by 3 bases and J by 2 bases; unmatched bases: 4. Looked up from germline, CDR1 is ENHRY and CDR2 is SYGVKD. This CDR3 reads CAISDPGTSGRAYNEQFF. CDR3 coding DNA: TGTGCCATCAGTGACCCCGGGACTAGCGGGAGGGCCTACAATGAGCAGTTCTTC.

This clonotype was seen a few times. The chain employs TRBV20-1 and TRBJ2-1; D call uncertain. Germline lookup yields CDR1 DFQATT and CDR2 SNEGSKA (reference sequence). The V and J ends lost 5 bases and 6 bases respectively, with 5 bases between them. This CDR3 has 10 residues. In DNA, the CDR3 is TGCAGTGCTGACCGCAATGAGCAGTTCTTC. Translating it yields CSADRNEQFF.

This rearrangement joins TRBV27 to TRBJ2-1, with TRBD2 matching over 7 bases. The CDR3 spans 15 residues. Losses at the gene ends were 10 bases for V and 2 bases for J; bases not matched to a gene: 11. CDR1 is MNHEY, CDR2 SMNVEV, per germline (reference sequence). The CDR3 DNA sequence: TGTGCCACCCTGTTTGGGCTAGCGGCCTACAATGAGCAGTTCTTC. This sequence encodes CATLFGLAAYNEQFF.

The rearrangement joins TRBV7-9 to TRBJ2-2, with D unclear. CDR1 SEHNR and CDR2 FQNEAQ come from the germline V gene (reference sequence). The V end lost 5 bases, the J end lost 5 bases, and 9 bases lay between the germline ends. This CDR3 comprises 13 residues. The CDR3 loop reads CASSLIGTGELFF. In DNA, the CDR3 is TGTGCCAGCAGCCTTATCGGGACCGGGGAGCTGTTTTTT. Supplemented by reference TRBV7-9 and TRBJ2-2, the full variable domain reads DTGVSQNPRHKITKRGQNVTFRCDPISEHNRLYWYRQTLGQGPEFLTYFQNEAQLEKSRLLSDRFSAERPKGSFSTLEIQRTEQGDSAMYLCASSLIGTGELFFGEGSRLTVL.

The CDR3, as DNA: TGCAGTGCTAGCGGTACAGGGGGCGCCTTAGGCGAGCAGTACTTC. Amino acid sequence: CSASGTGGALGEQYF. This chain connects TRBV20-1 to TRBJ2-7; TRBD1 matches 9 bases. Trimming took 3 bases from V and 6 from J; bases not matched to a gene: 12. Germline CDR1 DFQATT, CDR2 SNEGSKA (reference sequence). This CDR3 has 15 amino acids.

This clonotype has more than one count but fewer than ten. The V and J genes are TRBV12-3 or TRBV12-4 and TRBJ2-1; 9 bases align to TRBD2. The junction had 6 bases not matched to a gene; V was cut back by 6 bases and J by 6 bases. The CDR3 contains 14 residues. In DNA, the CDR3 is TGTGCCAGCAGGGCAAGCGGGAGGATCAATGAGCAGTTCTTC. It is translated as CASRASGRINEQFF.

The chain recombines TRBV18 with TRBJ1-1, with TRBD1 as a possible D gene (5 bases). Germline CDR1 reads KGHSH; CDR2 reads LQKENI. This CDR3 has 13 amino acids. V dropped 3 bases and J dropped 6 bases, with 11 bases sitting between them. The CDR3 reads CASSPNRDSEAFF. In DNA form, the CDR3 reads TGTGCCAGCTCACCGAACCGGGACTCTGAAGCTTTCTTT.

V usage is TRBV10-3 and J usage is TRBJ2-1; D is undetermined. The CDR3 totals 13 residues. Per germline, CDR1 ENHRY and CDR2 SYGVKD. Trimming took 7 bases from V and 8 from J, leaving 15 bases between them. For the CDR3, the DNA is TGTGCCATCAAGCCCCCAGGTCGCGATGAGCAGTTCTTC. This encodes CAIKPPGRDEQFF.

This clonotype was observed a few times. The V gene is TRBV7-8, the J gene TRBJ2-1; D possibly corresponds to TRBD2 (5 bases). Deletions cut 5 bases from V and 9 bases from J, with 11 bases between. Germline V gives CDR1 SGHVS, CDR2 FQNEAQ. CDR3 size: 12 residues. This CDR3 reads CASSVGVGEQFF. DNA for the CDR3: TGTGCCAGCAGCGTCGGGGTGGGTGAGCAGTTCTTC. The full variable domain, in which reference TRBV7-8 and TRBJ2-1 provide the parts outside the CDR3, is GAGVSQSPRYKVAKRGQDVALRCDPISGHVSLFWYQQALGQGPEFLTYFQNEAQLDKSGLPSDRFFAERPEGSVSTLKIQRTQQEDSAVYLCASSVGVGEQFFGPGTRLTVL.

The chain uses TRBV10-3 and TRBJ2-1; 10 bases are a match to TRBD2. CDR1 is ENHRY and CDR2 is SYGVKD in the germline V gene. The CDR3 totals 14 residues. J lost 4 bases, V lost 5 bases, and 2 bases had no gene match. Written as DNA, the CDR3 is TGTGCCATCAGTTCTAGCGGGAGTTACAATGAGCAGTTCTTC. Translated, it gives CAISSSGSYNEQFF.

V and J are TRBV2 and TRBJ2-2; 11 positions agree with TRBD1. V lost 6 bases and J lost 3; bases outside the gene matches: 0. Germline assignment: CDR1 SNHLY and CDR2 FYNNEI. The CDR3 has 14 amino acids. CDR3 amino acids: CASRGQGDTGELFF. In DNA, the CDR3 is TGTGCCAGCAGGGGACAGGGGGACACCGGGGAGCTGTTTTTT.

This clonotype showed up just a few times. CDR3 in DNA: TGCAGTGCTAGATCCGGCTCCGGGACTAGCGGATTCTCCTACGAGCAGTACTTC. Translated, it gives CSARSGSGTSGFSYEQYF. The rearrangement joins TRBV20-1 to TRBJ2-7, with 11 bases lining up with TRBD2. Germline trimming cut 2 bases from V and 0 bases from J; bases unmatched to any gene: 12. The CDR3 covers 18 residues. Germline CDR1 DFQATT, CDR2 SNEGSKA (reference sequence).

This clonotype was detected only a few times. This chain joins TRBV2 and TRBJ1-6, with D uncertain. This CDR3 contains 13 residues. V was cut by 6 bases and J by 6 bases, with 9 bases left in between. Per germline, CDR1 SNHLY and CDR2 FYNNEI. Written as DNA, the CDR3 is TGTGCCAGCAGGGTTACTTCTAATTCACCCCTCCACTTT. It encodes CASRVTSNSPLHF.